This TCR beta chain came from a study of shared clonotypes between healthy human individuals. As for this clone: Its target is not known.

Each cell subset's genomic DNA was divided evenly among several immunoSEQ plates. The repertoire was sequenced with immunoSEQ multiplex PCR; TCRdb's copy has only in-frame clones and lacks some. The table lists about 2.3 million clones, around 90% of them singletons, with roughly 0.34% in the top ten. CDR1 is KGHSH and CDR2 is LQKENI in the germline V gene. The CDR3 is 14 residues long. Trimming left V 3 bases short and J 1 base short, with 9 bases between. Study conclusions and caveats: In the sorted subsets, rarefaction showed sequencing was incomplete despite large depth. Relative to memory subsets, naive subsets generally showed larger estimated richness.

The TCR sequence derives from a man between 18 and 29 years old in good health. Some clones in this sample may be carry-over from other donors' samples. The rearrangement uses TRBV18 and TRBJ2-5, with D perhaps matching TRBD1 or TRBD2 (6 bases each). Sequencing was performed on naive CD4+ T cells from PBMCs. Subset given: CD45RA+ positively selected. The CDR3 DNA is TGTGCCAGCTCACCTGGAGGGGGCCAAGAGACCCAGTACTTC. It translates to CASSPGGGQETQYF.